These 9 T cell receptor beta chains were sequenced from one sample in a study of blood T cell repertoires in COVID-19. Here immunoSEQ multiplex PCR was the method, and the copy in TCRdb shows in-frame clones only, minus some. The table has 50,000 to 70,000 clones, about 75% seen once. The sequenced sample consisted of PBMCs or T cells enriched from blood (not recorded which). The receptor set was obtained from an older woman who had been exposed to COVID-19.

This chain joins TRBV19 and TRBJ2-7; TRBD1 agrees at 7 bases. V gave up 1 base and J gave up 6 bases; unmatched junction bases: 9. From germline, CDR1 is LNHDA and CDR2 SQIVND (reference sequence). The CDR3 is made up of 15 amino acids. CDR3 loop: CASSIARTGTAEQYF. The CDR3 nucleotides are TGTGCCAGTAGTATAGCGAGGACAGGCACCGCCGAGCAGTACTTC.

The table lists this clone with a count of one. V is TRBV7-8 and J is TRBJ2-1, with D unclear. Trimming shortened V by 2 bases and J by 8 bases, and 10 bases separated the two germline ends. Germline V CDR1 and CDR2: SGHVS, FQNEAQ. The CDR3 is made up of 13 amino acids. The CDR3 DNA reads TGTGCCAGCAGCTTATCCGCAAGCGATGAGCAGTTCTTC. Residues: CASSLSASDEQFF.

V gene TRBV2 combines with J gene TRBJ2-1; 8 nucleotides agree with TRBD2. The germline CDR1 and CDR2 sequences are SNHLY and FYNNEI. This CDR3 is 13 amino acids long. Trimming removed 10 bases from V and 0 bases from J; junction bases left unmatched: 2. As DNA, the CDR3 is TGTGCCACCGGACTAGCCTCCTACAATGAGCAGTTCTTC. This gives the protein CATGLASYNEQFF.

This clone showed up just a few times. V and J are TRBV6-5 and TRBJ1-2; D is undetermined. V was cut by 4 bases and J by 0 bases, with 12 bases left in between. This CDR3 comprises 15 residues. Germline values: CDR1 MNHEY, CDR2 SVGAGI. The CDR3 DNA reads as TGTGCCAGCAGTTCTCTTTCCTTTACTAACTATGGCTACACCTTC. Its protein product is CASSSLSFTNYGYTF.

In its sample, this clone was seen a few times. The chain joins TRBV7-8 to TRBJ1-5; 7 bases are a match to TRBD1. The V segment lost 5 bases and the J segment 4 bases; nucleotides outside the gene matches: 5. There are 14 residues in the CDR3. In germline, CDR1 is SGHVS, CDR2 FQNEAQ. The CDR3 DNA reads TGTGCCAGCAGCCCCGGGACAGCGAATCAGCCCCAGCATTTT. This sequence encodes CASSPGTANQPQHF.

This clone is a singleton in its sample. The V gene is TRBV30, the J gene TRBJ1-1, with 8 bases fitting TRBD1. J gave up 7 bases and V 5 bases, and 3 bases lay outside the gene matches. Germline CDR1 GTSNPN, CDR2 SVGIG (reference sequence). CDR3 length: 11 amino acids. The CDR3 DNA follows: TGTGCCTGGGCCGGGACAGGTGAAGCTTTCTTT. It yields the protein CAWAGTGEAFF.

The chain's CDR3 is CASRQSDRGANTGELFF. CDR3 coding DNA: TGTGCCAGCAGGCAATCGGACAGGGGCGCCAACACCGGGGAGCTGTTTTTT. V usage is TRBV2 and J usage is TRBJ2-2; 9 nucleotides match TRBD1. Per the germline V gene, CDR1 is SNHLY and CDR2 is FYNNEI. The CDR3 is 17 amino acids. J gave up 2 bases and V 6 bases, and 10 bases lay outside the gene matches.

The V and J genes are TRBV9 and TRBJ2-1; TRBD2 matches 9 bases. Germline V lookup: CDR1 SGDLS, CDR2 YYNGEE. The CDR3 extends over 16 amino acids. With V trimmed by 3 bases and J by 8 bases, 12 bases remained unmatched. CDR3: CASSGFTSGSRDEQFF. In DNA form, the CDR3 reads TGTGCCAGCAGCGGTTTCACTAGCGGGTCAAGGGATGAGCAGTTCTTC.

This clone showed up just a few times. The gene calls are TRBV10-2 and TRBJ2-7, with 7 nucleotides matching TRBD2. The CDR3 runs to 15 residues. Germline assignment: CDR1 WSHSY and CDR2 SAAADI. The trim removed 3 bases at V and 7 bases at J, leaving 12 bases unmatched. For the CDR3, the DNA is TGCGCCAGCAGTGACAGAGGGAGGGTCCCCCAAGAGCAGTACTTC. Protein: CASSDRGRVPQEQYF.